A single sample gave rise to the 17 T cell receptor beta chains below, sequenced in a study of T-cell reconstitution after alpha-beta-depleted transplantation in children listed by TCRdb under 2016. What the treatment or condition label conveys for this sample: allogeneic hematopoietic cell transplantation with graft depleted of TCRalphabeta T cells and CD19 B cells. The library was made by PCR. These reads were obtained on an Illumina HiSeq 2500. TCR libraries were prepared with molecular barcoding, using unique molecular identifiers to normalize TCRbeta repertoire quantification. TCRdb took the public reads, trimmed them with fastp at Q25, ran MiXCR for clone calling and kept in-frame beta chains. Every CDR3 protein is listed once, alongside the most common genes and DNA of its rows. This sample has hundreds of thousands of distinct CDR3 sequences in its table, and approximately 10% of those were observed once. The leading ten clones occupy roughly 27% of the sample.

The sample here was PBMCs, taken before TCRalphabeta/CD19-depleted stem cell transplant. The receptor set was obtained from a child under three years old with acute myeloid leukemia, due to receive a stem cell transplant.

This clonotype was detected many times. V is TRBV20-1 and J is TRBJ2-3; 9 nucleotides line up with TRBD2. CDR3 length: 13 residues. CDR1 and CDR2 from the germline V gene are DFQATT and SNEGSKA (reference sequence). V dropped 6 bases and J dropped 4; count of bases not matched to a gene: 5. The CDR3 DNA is TGCAGTGCCCCGGCGGGAGGGTCAGATACGCAGTATTTT. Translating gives CSAPAGGSDTQYF.

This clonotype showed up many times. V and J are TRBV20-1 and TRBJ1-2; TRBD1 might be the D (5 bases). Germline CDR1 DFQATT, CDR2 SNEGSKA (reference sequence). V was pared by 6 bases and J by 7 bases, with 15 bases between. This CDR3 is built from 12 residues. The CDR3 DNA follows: TGCAGTGCCCCTAAAAGCGGGGGTGGCTACACCTTC. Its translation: CSAPKSGGGYTF.

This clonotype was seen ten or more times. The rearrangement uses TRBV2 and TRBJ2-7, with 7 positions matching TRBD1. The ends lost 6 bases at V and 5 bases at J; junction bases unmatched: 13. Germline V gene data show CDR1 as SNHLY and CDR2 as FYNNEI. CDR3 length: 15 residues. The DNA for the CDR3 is TGTGCCAGCAGGACCCCAACAGACAGGGACCACGAGCAGTACTTC. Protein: CASRTPTDRDHEQYF.

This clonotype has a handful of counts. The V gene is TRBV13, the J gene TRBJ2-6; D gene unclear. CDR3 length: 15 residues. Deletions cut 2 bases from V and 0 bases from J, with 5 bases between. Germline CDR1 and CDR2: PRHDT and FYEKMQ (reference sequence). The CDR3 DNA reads TGTGCCAGCAGCTTACGAGTCTCTGGGGCCAACGTCCTGACTTTC. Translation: CASSLRVSGANVLTF.

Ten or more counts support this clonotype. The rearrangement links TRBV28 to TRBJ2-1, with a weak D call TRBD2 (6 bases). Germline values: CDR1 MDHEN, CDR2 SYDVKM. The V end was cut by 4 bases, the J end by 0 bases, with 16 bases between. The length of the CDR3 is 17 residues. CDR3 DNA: TGTGCCAGCAGTTCCTTCGGGACTTCCCTCTCCTACAATGAGCAGTTCTTC. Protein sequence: CASSSFGTSLSYNEQFF.

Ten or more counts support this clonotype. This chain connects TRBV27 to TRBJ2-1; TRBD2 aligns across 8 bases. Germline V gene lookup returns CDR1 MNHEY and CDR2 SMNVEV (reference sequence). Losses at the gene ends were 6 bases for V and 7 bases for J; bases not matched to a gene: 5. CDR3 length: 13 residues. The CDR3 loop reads CASSRLAQNEQFF. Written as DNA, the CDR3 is TGTGCCAGCAGCCGACTAGCGCAAAATGAGCAGTTCTTC.

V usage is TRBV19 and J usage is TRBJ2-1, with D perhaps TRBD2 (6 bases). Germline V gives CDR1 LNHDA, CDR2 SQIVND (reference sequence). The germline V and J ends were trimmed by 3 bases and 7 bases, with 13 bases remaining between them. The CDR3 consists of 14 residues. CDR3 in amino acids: CASSIGLASNEQFF. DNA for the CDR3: TGTGCCAGTAGTATTGGTCTAGCGTCTAATGAGCAGTTCTTC.

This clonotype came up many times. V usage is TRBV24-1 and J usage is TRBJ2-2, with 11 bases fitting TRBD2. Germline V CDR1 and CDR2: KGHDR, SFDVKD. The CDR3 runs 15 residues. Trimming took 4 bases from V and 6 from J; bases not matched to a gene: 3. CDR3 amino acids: CATSEGTSGPGELFF. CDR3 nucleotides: TGTGCCACCAGTGAGGGGACTAGCGGACCCGGGGAGCTGTTTTTT.

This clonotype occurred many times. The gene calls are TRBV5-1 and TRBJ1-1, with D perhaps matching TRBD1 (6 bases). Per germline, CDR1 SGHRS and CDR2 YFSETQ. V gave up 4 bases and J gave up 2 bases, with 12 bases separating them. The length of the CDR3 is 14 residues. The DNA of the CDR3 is TGCGCCAGCAGCCCCCGGGGACAAAACACTGAAGCTTTCTTT. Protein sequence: CASSPRGQNTEAFF.

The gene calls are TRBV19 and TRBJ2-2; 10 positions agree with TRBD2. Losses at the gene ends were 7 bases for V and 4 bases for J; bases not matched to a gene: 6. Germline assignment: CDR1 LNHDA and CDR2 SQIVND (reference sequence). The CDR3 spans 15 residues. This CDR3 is CASIEASGGTGELFF. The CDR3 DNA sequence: TGTGCCAGTATAGAAGCTAGCGGGGGCACCGGGGAGCTGTTTTTT.

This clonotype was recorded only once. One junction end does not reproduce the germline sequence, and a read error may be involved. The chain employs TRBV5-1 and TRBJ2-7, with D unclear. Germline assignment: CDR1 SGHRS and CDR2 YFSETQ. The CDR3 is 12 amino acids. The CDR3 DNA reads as TGCGCCAGCAGCTTCAATGTCTGCGAGCAGCACTTC. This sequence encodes CASSFNVCEQHF.

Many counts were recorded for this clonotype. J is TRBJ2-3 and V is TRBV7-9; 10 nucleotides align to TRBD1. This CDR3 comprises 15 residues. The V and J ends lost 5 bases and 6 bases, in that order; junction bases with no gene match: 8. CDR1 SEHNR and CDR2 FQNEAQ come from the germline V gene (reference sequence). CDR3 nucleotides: TGTGCCAGCAGCCCGGGACAGGGGTCCCCCGATACGCAGTATTTT. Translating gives CASSPGQGSPDTQYF. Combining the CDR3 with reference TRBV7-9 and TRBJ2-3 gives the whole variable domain DTGVSQNPRHKITKRGQNVTFRCDPISEHNRLYWYRQTLGQGPEFLTYFQNEAQLEKSRLLSDRFSAERPKGSFSTLEIQRTEQGDSAMYLCASSPGQGSPDTQYFGPGTRLTVL.

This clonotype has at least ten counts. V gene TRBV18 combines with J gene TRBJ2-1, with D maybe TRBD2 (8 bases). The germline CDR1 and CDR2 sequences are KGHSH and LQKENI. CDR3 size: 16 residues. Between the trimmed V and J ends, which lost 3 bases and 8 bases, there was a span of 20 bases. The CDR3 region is CASSPRLGLGGDEQFF. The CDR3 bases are TGTGCCAGCTCACCCCGTCTGGGACTAGGGGGCGATGAGCAGTTCTTC.

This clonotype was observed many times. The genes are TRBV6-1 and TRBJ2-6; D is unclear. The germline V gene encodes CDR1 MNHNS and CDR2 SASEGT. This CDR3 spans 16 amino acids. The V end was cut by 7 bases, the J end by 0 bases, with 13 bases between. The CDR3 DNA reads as TGTGCCAGCACCAACGGCTTTCCCTCTGGGGCCAACGTCCTGACTTTC. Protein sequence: CASTNGFPSGANVLTF.

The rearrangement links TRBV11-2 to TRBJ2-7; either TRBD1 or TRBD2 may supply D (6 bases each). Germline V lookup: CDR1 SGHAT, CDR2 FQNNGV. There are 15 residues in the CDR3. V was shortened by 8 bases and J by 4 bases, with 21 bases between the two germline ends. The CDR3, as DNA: TGTGCCAGCGCCTGGGGGCGGGGCCTTGGATACGAGCAGTACTTC. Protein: CASAWGRGLGYEQYF.

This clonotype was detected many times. The DNA of the CDR3 is TGTGCCAGCAGCTTAGCGGAGGGGCAGTACTTC. Translating gives CASSLAEGQYF. The rearrangement uses TRBV7-9 and TRBJ2-7, with D possibly TRBD2 on 6 matching bases. V was trimmed by 0 bases and J by 9 bases, leaving 6 bases between them. Germline lookup yields CDR1 SEHNR and CDR2 FQNEAQ (reference sequence). The CDR3 consists of 11 residues.

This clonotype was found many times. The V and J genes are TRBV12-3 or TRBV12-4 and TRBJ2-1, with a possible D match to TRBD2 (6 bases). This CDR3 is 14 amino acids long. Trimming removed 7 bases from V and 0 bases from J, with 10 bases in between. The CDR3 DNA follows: TGTGCCAGCACCCCAGCGGGCTCCTACAATGAGCAGTTCTTC. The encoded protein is CASTPAGSYNEQFF.